These 10 T cell receptor beta chains came from one sample sequenced in a study of T cell responses to AZD1222 COVID-19 vaccine. TCRdb keeps only in-frame clones here, not all; method: immunoSEQ multiplex PCR. The repertoire holds around 160,000 clones, with 90% to 95% as singletons. The sequencing here drew on peripheral blood, taken 28 days after the second AZD1222 dose. The receptors shown here come from an adult who received the AZD1222 COVID-19 vaccine.

V and J are TRBV11-2 and TRBJ2-2; D is possibly TRBD1 (6 bases). This CDR3 contains 15 residues. Germline assignment: CDR1 SGHAT and CDR2 FQNNGV. The ends were cut back, 4 bases at V and 3 bases at J, with 12 bases in the middle. CDR3 sequence (DNA): TGTGCCAGCAGCTCCCTACAGGGTTACACCGGGGAGCTGTTTTTT. This gives the protein CASSSLQGYTGELFF.

This clone was seen once. The V gene is TRBV7-2, the J gene TRBJ1-2; D might be TRBD1 (5 bases). This CDR3 is 15 amino acids long. V was clipped by 0 bases and J by 4 bases, with 12 bases between them. Germline V gene data show CDR1 as SGHTA and CDR2 as FQGNSA. The CDR3 nucleotides are TGTGCCAGCAGCTTAGCGACTACAGGTACCTATGGCTACACCTTC. Translating gives CASSLATTGTYGYTF.

The chain couples TRBV28 to TRBJ1-5; 10 bases map to TRBD1. The trim removed 3 bases at V and 5 bases at J, leaving 7 bases unmatched. CDR1 and CDR2 from the germline V gene are MDHEN and SYDVKM. The CDR3 has 16 residues. The CDR3 loop is CASSFSGQGFDQPQHF. The CDR3 DNA is TGTGCCAGCAGTTTTTCGGGACAGGGGTTTGATCAGCCCCAGCATTTT.

The chain recombines TRBV4-3 with TRBJ2-1; maybe TRBD2 (6 bases). With 0 bases removed from V and 8 bases from J, the gap between germline ends came to 14 bases. The germline V gene encodes CDR1 LGHNA and CDR2 YSLEER. This CDR3 has 15 amino acids. For the CDR3, the DNA is TGCGCCAGCAGCCAAGAGTTGGGAGCGGGCGATGAGCAGTTCTTC. Translating gives CASSQELGAGDEQFF.

The chain employs TRBV9 and TRBJ2-2; 8 bases align to TRBD2. V shed 6 bases, J shed 1 base, and the junction held 5 bases outside the gene matches. Germline V CDR1 and CDR2: SGDLS, YYNGEE. The CDR3 sequence is 15 residues long. CDR3 sequence: CASNRAGENTGELFF. CDR3 in DNA: TGTGCCAGCAACCGAGCGGGAGAGAACACCGGGGAGCTGTTTTTT.

The genes are TRBV5-1 and TRBJ2-2; 13 positions agree with TRBD2. The CDR3 length is 15 residues. J lost 6 bases, V lost 2 bases, and 1 base had no gene match. Per the germline V gene, CDR1 is SGHRS and CDR2 is YFSETQ. CDR3 in DNA: TGCGCCAGCAGCTTCACTAGCGGGAGGGCCGGGGAGCTGTTTTTT. Its translation is CASSFTSGRAGELFF.

V usage is TRBV29-1 and J usage is TRBJ2-4, with D unresolved. Germline CDR1 is SQVTM and CDR2 is ANQGSEA. The CDR3 is made up of 12 amino acids. The V gene lost 0 bases and the J gene lost 15 bases, with 15 bases spanning the gap. The CDR3 sequence is CSVEDPGGVGYF. The CDR3 region has the DNA TGCAGCGTTGAAGACCCCGGTGGGGTAGGGTACTTC.

Note on this clone: Germline and junction disagree at one end, which may indicate a read error. This chain joins TRBV19 and TRBJ2-1; unclear D gene. The CDR3 is 12 residues long. CDR1 LNHDA and CDR2 SQIVND come from the germline V gene (reference sequence). For the CDR3, the DNA is TGTGCCAGTAGTCCCGCAAAACCAAGGTCCCTCTTC. This gives the protein CASSPAKPRSLF.

The chain couples TRBV6-5 to TRBJ1-5; 9 bases match TRBD1. Germline V gene data show CDR1 as MNHEY and CDR2 as SVGAGI. Trimming took 5 bases from V and 2 from J; bases not matched to a gene: 4. There are 15 residues in the CDR3. The CDR3 loop reads CASSLTGGGNQPQHF. In DNA form, the CDR3 reads TGTGCCAGCAGTCTAACAGGGGGCGGCAATCAGCCCCAGCATTTT.

This sequence joins TRBV28 and TRBJ1-2, with 8 positions matching TRBD1. Unmatched junction bases numbered 12, after V lost 3 bases and J lost 6 bases. CDR3 size: 16 residues. Germline V CDR1 and CDR2: MDHEN, SYDVKM. CDR3 region: CASSFFPDTDRDGYTF. The CDR3 coding sequence is TGTGCCAGCAGTTTTTTTCCGGACACGGACAGGGATGGCTACACCTTC.